The sequence of this TCR beta chain was determined in a study of blood T cell repertoires in COVID-19. Background on the study: Acute-phase and convalescent COVID-19 samples originated in the United States, Italy and Spain. T cells, B-cell-depleted T cells, or PBMCs supplied cDNA or gDNA.

This clone has only a few counts. Original processing methods: Amplifying reference gene primers gave estimates of nucleated cell counts. The assay was immunoSEQ multiplex PCR, and TCRdb's table has in-frame clones only and misses some. V, J and clone size are taken as reported in that table, and D and trimming were inferred from the DNA itself. Among more than 13,000 clones, around 91% were seen once, and the ten largest hold over 8%. CDR1 is MDHEN, CDR2 SYDVKM, per germline. The V and J ends lost 5 bases and 10 bases, in that order; junction bases with no gene match: 8. CDR3 size: 15 residues. This sequence was found in a human donor in a cohort sampled during active COVID-19. Sequencing used peripheral blood. The V and J genes are TRBV28 and TRBJ2-1; 13 bases are shared with TRBD2. CDR3 protein: CASSPWTSGSGEQFF. The CDR3 nucleotides read TGTGCCAGCAGTCCGTGGACTAGCGGGAGTGGGGAGCAGTTCTTC. Full variable domain (outside the CDR3, taken from reference TRBV28 and TRBJ2-1): DVKVTQSSRYLVKRTGEKVFLECVQDMDHENMFWYRQDPGLGLRLIYFSYDVKMKEKGDIPEGYSVSREKKERFSLILESASTNQTSMYLCASSPWTSGSGEQFFGPGTRLTVL.